This T cell receptor beta chain emerged from a study of blood T cells in healthy people across ages. V gave up 1 base and J gave up 3 bases, with 11 bases separating them. The CDR3 extends over 14 amino acids. Germline CDR1 reads DFQATT; CDR2 reads SNEGSKA (reference sequence). A second roughly 7 to 12 cycle PCR used barcoded and J-beta primers. Each cDNA molecule was tagged by a template-switch adaptor with 12 random nucleotides. Each CDR3 protein is one row after TCRdb ran MiXCR on the 5' RACE reads. The repertoire holds some 920,000 distinct CDR3 sequences, with roughly 51% as singletons. The amount of total RNA extracted per sample was at least 6 micrograms.

The sample was blood. This sequence originates from an older woman in good health. This chain connects TRBV20-1 to TRBJ2-3, with a possible D match to TRBD1 (6 bases). CDR3 loop: CSARVTGSTDTQYF. In DNA form, the CDR3 reads TGCAGTGCTAGAGTCACAGGGAGTACAGATACGCAGTATTTT.